The sequence of this T cell receptor beta chain was determined in a study of blood T cell repertoires in COVID-19. Whole-study context: Collection of acute and convalescent COVID-19 samples took place in the United States, Italy and Spain.

The germline V gene has CDR1 MRHNA and CDR2 SNTAGT. V was trimmed by 7 bases and J by 5 bases, leaving 11 bases between them. The CDR3 totals 13 residues. Enrolment of Seattle patients took place during active infection, and they were followed longitudinally. Repertoires were generated with immunoSEQ multiplex PCR, while TCRdb's copy carries only in-frame clones and drops some. The profile shows under 300,000 clones, approximately 84% of them singletons. The V and J genes are TRBV6-4 and TRBJ1-4; possibly TRBD1 for D (6 bases). Sequencing was done on a sample of peripheral blood. This receptor was identified in a human donor with COVID-19, enrolled during active disease. The donor label of this sample is uncertain. This CDR3 reads CASMGHLNEKLFF. The CDR3 DNA is TGTGCCAGCATGGGACACTTGAATGAAAAACTGTTTTTT.